One sample yielded the 3 T cell receptor beta chains listed below, sequenced in a study of Ad26.COV2.S vaccination and SARS-CoV-2 variants. The data were produced by immunoSEQ multiplex PCR, yet TCRdb's version contains in-frame clones alone and is incomplete. Here the sample spans 350,000 to 450,000 clones, under 95% being singletons. Material: peripheral blood, obtained after recovery from COVID-19. The receptor set was obtained from a human donor who had recovered from COVID-19.

The J gene is TRBJ1-5, the V gene TRBV4-3; possible D gene TRBD1, 5 bases. The CDR3 runs 16 residues. Trimming stripped 0 bases from V and 7 bases from J, with 16 bases between. Germline CDR1 reads LGHNA; CDR2 reads YSLEER. Here the CDR3 DNA reads TGCGCCAGCAGCCAAGATTATGCAGGGAAGCAACAGCCCCAGCATTTT. It codes for CASSQDYAGKQQPQHF.

This chain uses TRBV12-3 or TRBV12-4 with TRBJ2-1; D may be TRBD1 or TRBD2 (5 bases each). The V gene lost 6 bases and the J gene lost 9 bases, with 9 bases spanning the gap. The CDR3 spans 11 residues. The CDR3 DNA follows: TGTGCCAGCAGGCTTGGGGGTGAGCAGTTCTTC. The encoded protein is CASRLGGEQFF.

This chain uses TRBV5-1 with TRBJ2-6; the D gene is possibly TRBD2 (5 bases). V gave up 0 bases and J gave up 0 bases, with 7 bases separating them. Per the germline V gene, CDR1 is SGHRS and CDR2 is YFSETQ. This CDR3 region has 16 residues. The CDR3 coding sequence is TGCGCCAGCAGCTTGGTTCGGGGCTCTGGGGCCAACGTCCTGACTTTC. Its translation: CASSLVRGSGANVLTF.